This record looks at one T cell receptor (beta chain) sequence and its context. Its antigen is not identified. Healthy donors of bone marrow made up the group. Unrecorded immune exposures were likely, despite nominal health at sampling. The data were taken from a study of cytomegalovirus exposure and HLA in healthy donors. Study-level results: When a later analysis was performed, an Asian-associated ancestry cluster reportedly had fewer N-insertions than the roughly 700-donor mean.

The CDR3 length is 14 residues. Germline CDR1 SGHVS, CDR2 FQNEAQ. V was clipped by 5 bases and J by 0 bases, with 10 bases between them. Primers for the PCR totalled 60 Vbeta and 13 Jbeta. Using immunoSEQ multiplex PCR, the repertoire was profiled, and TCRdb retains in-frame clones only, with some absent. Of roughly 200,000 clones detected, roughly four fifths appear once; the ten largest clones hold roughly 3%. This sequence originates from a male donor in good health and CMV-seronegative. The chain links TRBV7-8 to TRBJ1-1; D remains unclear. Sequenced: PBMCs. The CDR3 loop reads CASSLRNLNTEAFF. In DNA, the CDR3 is TGTGCCAGCAGCCTCAGAAATTTGAACACTGAAGCTTTCTTT.